The 19 T cell receptor beta chains reported below all come from one sample, sequenced in a study of blood T cells in healthy people across ages. A sample-barcoded 5' primer and a J-beta primer mix were used in a second PCR of roughly 7 to 11 cycles. Using its own MiXCR run on the 5' RACE reads, TCRdb lists one record per CDR3 protein. This table holds about 800,000 distinct CDR3 sequences, more than 45% found once. Material for sequencing was blood. These receptors were collected from a man aged 25-40 years in good health.

The chain is built from TRBV7-9 and TRBJ1-5, with a possible D match to TRBD1 (6 bases). Germline values: CDR1 SEHNR, CDR2 FQNEAQ (reference sequence). Trimming shortened V by 5 bases and J by 5 bases, and 16 bases separated the two germline ends. The CDR3 runs to 15 residues. CDR3 sequence (DNA): TGTGCCAGCAGCCCCGGGACATCGGATTATCAGCCCCAGCATTTT. Protein sequence: CASSPGTSDYQPQHF.

The chain carries TRBV24-1 and TRBJ2-1, with unresolved D. Germline values: CDR1 KGHDR, CDR2 SFDVKD. V lost 5 bases and J lost 4, with 8 bases in between. The CDR3 extends over 13 amino acids. The chain's CDR3 is CATSGQPYNEQFF. DNA of the CDR3: TGTGCCACCAGTGGGCAGCCTTACAATGAGCAGTTCTTC.

V gene TRBV12-3 or TRBV12-4 combines with J gene TRBJ1-6, with 7 positions matching TRBD1. The CDR3 contains 14 residues. V lost 2 bases, J lost 11 bases, and 6 bases stayed unmatched. The DNA of the CDR3 is TGTGCCAGCAGTTTAAGGGGACAGATAACACCCCTCCACTTT. Amino acids: CASSLRGQITPLHF.

The gene calls are TRBV4-1 and TRBJ2-2; D is uncertain. Germline V gene sequence: CDR1 MGHRA, CDR2 YSYEKL. Trimming took 8 bases from V and 3 from J, leaving 7 bases between them. This CDR3 comprises 12 residues. The CDR3 bases are TGCGCCAGCCTGGGGTACACCGGGGAGCTGTTTTTT. This translates into CASLGYTGELFF.

The chain is built from TRBV9 and TRBJ1-2, with 7 bases fitting TRBD1. CDR1 is SGDLS and CDR2 is YYNGEE in the germline V gene. The CDR3 runs 15 residues. The V segment lost 3 bases and the J segment 0 bases; nucleotides outside the gene matches: 5. The CDR3 here is CASSATGVTNYGYTF. CDR3 DNA: TGTGCCAGCAGCGCAACAGGGGTTACTAACTATGGCTACACCTTC.

V usage is TRBV12-3 or TRBV12-4 and J usage is TRBJ2-3, with 9 bases identical to TRBD2. J gave up 5 bases and V 3 bases, and 0 bases lay outside the gene matches. The CDR3 has 13 residues. CDR3 sequence: CASSLRGGDTQYF. DNA of the CDR3: TGTGCCAGCAGTTTGCGGGGGGGAGATACGCAGTATTTT.

The chain carries TRBV28 and TRBJ2-3; TRBD2 is a possible D gene (6 bases). V was clipped by 3 bases and J by 10 bases, with 23 bases between them. This CDR3 region has 16 residues. CDR1 and CDR2 from the germline V gene are MDHEN and SYDVKM. The chain's CDR3 is CASSFRGGIRFEAQYF. The CDR3 bases are TGTGCCAGCAGTTTTCGGGGCGGGATCCGGTTCGAAGCGCAGTATTTT. The full variable domain, its missing parts supplied by reference TRBV28 and TRBJ2-3, is DVKVTQSSRYLVKRTGEKVFLECVQDMDHENMFWYRQDPGLGLRLIYFSYDVKMKEKGDIPEGYSVSREKKERFSLILESASTNQTSMYLCASSFRGGIRFEAQYFGPGTRLTVL.

This chain uses TRBV6-6 with TRBJ1-6; 8 bases align to TRBD1. The germline V gene encodes CDR1 MNHNY and CDR2 SVGAGI (reference sequence). Trimming at V came to 6 bases and at J to 14 bases, leaving 12 bases not matched to a gene. CDR3 length equals 14 residues. The CDR3 sequence is CASSLGQGVETLHF. CDR3 nucleotides: TGTGCCAGCAGCCTCGGACAGGGCGTTGAGACCCTCCACTTT.

V usage is TRBV28 and J usage is TRBJ2-1; 9 positions agree with TRBD2. From germline, CDR1 is MDHEN and CDR2 SYDVKM. V lost 6 bases to trimming and J lost 5 bases; unmatched junction nucleotides: 5. The CDR3 loop spans 14 amino acids. The CDR3 loop reads CASRTRLADNEQFF. The DNA of the CDR3 is TGTGCCAGCAGGACCAGACTAGCGGACAATGAGCAGTTCTTC.

Turning to this clonotype: A much larger clone lies one base from this, so it may be a read error. V is TRBV6-2 or TRBV6-3 and J is TRBJ2-7; D is ambiguous. The germline V gene encodes CDR1 MNHEY and CDR2 SVGEGT. The CDR3 contains 16 residues. The CDR3 spells CASGYSATRSSYEQYF. The CDR3 nucleotides are TGTGCCAGCGGTTACTCGGCCACGAGGAGCTCCTACGAGCAGTACTTC.

The chain joins TRBV27 to TRBJ2-4; TRBD2 matches 10 bases. The J call could be wrong; TRBJ2-7 is a better fit for the DNA end. Per germline, CDR1 MNHEY and CDR2 SMNVEV (reference sequence). The CDR3 covers 14 residues. DNA for the CDR3: TGTGCCAGCAGTTCTAGCGGGAGCGGGTTCGAGCAGTACTTC. Protein product: CASSSSGSGFEQYF.

The V gene is TRBV5-1, the J gene TRBJ1-1; D call uncertain. The CDR3 extends over 14 amino acids. Trimming took off 1 base at V and 7 bases at J, with 14 bases between the two ends. Germline CDR1 SGHRS, CDR2 YFSETQ. The CDR3 nucleotides read TGCGCCAGCAGCTTGTCTTTGTTGGGATATGAAGCTTTCTTT. This gives the protein CASSLSLLGYEAFF. The variable domain in full, completed from reference TRBV5-1 and TRBJ1-1, reads KAGVTQTPRYLIKTRGQQVTLSCSPISGHRSVSWYQQTPGQGLQFLFEYFSETQRNKGNFPGRFSGRQFSNSRSEMNVSTLELGDSALYLCASSLSLLGYEAFFGQGTRLTVV.

The rearrangement links TRBV20-1 to TRBJ2-5; 8 bases line up with TRBD2. From germline, CDR1 is DFQATT and CDR2 SNEGSKA (reference sequence). The V segment lost 5 bases and the J segment 3 bases; nucleotides outside the gene matches: 11. The CDR3 has 15 residues. CDR3 coding DNA: TGCAGTGCTGGCCCAGGGACTAGGTACAAAGAGACCCAGTACTTC. It codes for CSAGPGTRYKETQYF.

V and J are TRBV20-1 and TRBJ2-7; no firm D call. V gave up 3 bases and J gave up 5 bases, with 14 bases separating them. The CDR3 is 13 residues long. CDR1 DFQATT and CDR2 SNEGSKA come from the germline V gene (reference sequence). This CDR3 is CSASADIQDEQYF. DNA of the CDR3: TGCAGTGCTAGTGCAGACATCCAGGACGAGCAGTACTTC.

This clonotype was recorded only once. The rearrangement uses TRBV7-8 and TRBJ2-1; no clear D gene. CDR3 length: 15 residues. The V end was cut by 0 bases, the J end by 8 bases, with 14 bases between. In germline, CDR1 is SGHVS, CDR2 FQNEAQ. The CDR3 DNA reads as TGTGCCAGCAGCTTAGCCCTTACCCAAGGCTATGAGCAGTTCTTC. Amino acids: CASSLALTQGYEQFF.

The chain has TRBV9 and TRBJ2-3; 8 bases are shared with TRBD2. The germline V gene encodes CDR1 SGDLS and CDR2 YYNGEE. Losses at the gene ends were 2 bases for V and 3 bases for J; bases not matched to a gene: 8. The CDR3 is made up of 16 amino acids. In nucleotides, the CDR3 is TGTGCCAGCAGCGTTTCGGGGGGGCGATGGACAGATACGCAGTATTTT. The encoded protein is CASSVSGGRWTDTQYF. Filled out from reference TRBV9 and TRBJ2-3, the complete variable domain reads DSGVTQTPKHLITATGQRVTLRCSPRSGDLSVYWYQQSLDQGLQFLIQYYNGEERAKGNILERFSAQQFPDLHSELNLSSLELGDSALYFCASSVSGGRWTDTQYFGPGTRLTVL.

V gene TRBV5-6 combines with J gene TRBJ2-5; no clear D gene. The CDR3 totals 13 residues. Deletions cut 3 bases from V and 3 bases from J, with 9 bases between. Looked up from germline, CDR1 is SGHDT and CDR2 is YYEEEE. CDR3 loop: CASSSGEKETQYF. CDR3 coding DNA: TGTGCCAGCAGCTCAGGCGAGAAAGAGACCCAGTACTTC.

The V and J genes are TRBV4-3 and TRBJ1-1; 8 nucleotides line up with TRBD1. Germline CDR1 and CDR2: LGHNA and YSLEER. Trimming removed 2 bases from V and 5 bases from J; junction bases left unmatched: 7. The CDR3 contains 15 residues. CDR3 amino acids: CASSQYPGGRTEAFF. For the CDR3, the DNA is TGCGCCAGCAGCCAATACCCAGGGGGCAGGACTGAAGCTTTCTTT.

This clonotype has more than one count but fewer than ten. The genes are TRBV12-3 or TRBV12-4 and TRBJ2-5, with 7 nucleotides matching TRBD1. The CDR3 runs to 13 residues. The junction had 10 bases not matched to a gene; V was cut back by 4 bases and J by 11 bases. CDR3 loop: CASSSTGILEQYF. DNA of the CDR3: TGTGCCAGCAGTTCGACAGGGATTTTAGAGCAGTACTTC.